These 28 T cell receptor beta chains came from one sample sequenced in a study of persistence of HIV-infected CD4 T cells. The antigens for these receptors are not known. The immunoSEQ assay was version 4, run in survey mode. The assay was immunoSEQ multiplex PCR, and TCRdb's table has in-frame clones only and misses some. The sample lists 40,000 to 55,000 clones; 90% were seen once. Anti-CD3/anti-CD28 beads served as a nonspecific positive control stimulus. Sorting selected CD4+ T cells upregulating both CD40 ligand and CD69. The sample consisted of CD4+ T cells sorted from PBMCs after roughly 20-hour stimulation, taken from a patient who received antiretroviral therapy. The source is an adult woman with HIV who was CMV-seropositive.

V and J are TRBV4-3 and TRBJ2-7; weak D call: TRBD1 (6 bases). This CDR3 comprises 15 residues. From germline, CDR1 is LGHNA and CDR2 YSLEER. Trimming removed 0 bases at V and 7 bases at J, with 16 bases between. CDR3 DNA sequence: TGCGCCAGCAGCCAAGATCTGGACAGATTAAGTGAGCAGTACTTC. It specifies CASSQDLDRLSEQYF.

V is TRBV10-3 and J is TRBJ2-2, with D perhaps matching TRBD1 (6 bases). Germline V gene lookup returns CDR1 ENHRY and CDR2 SYGVKD. Trimming took off 0 bases at V and 0 bases at J, with 17 bases between the two ends. The CDR3 totals 19 residues. This CDR3 reads CAISESRTVVLTNTGELFF. The CDR3 region has the DNA TGTGCCATCAGTGAGTCAAGGACAGTGGTGTTGACGAACACCGGGGAGCTGTTTTTT.

Here the CDR3 DNA reads TGCAGTGCTGGGACAGAGACTGAAGCTTTCTTT. Translated, it gives CSAGTETEAFF. This chain connects TRBV20-1 to TRBJ1-1; 7 nucleotides align to TRBD1. Germline CDR1 and CDR2: DFQATT and SNEGSKA (reference sequence). V lost 5 bases, J lost 5 bases, and 2 bases stayed unmatched. This CDR3 has 11 amino acids.

The V and J genes are TRBV6-5 and TRBJ1-6; no clear D. Trimming left V 6 bases short and J 7 bases short, with 7 bases between. The CDR3 spans 12 residues. From germline, CDR1 is MNHEY and CDR2 SVGAGI. CDR3 nucleotides: TGTGCCAGCAGAAAGGGAAATTCACCCCTCCACTTT. This codes for CASRKGNSPLHF.

J is TRBJ2-5 and V is TRBV10-3, with D possibly matching TRBD1 (5 bases). The CDR3 extends over 13 amino acids. The ends were cut back, 5 bases at V and 2 bases at J, with 9 bases in the middle. In germline, CDR1 is ENHRY, CDR2 SYGVKD. CDR3: CAISLQEQETQYF. The CDR3 DNA reads as TGTGCCATCAGTTTACAGGAACAAGAGACCCAGTACTTC.

The V and J genes are TRBV7-3 and TRBJ2-1, with TRBD1 matching over 9 bases. Per the germline V gene, CDR1 is SGHTA and CDR2 is FQGTGA. V was clipped by 6 bases and J by 7 bases; unmatched bases: 10. The CDR3 loop spans 15 amino acids. DNA of the CDR3: TGTGCCAGCAGTTCACCCGGGACAGGGAAAAATGAGCAGTTCTTC. Amino acid sequence: CASSSPGTGKNEQFF.

The chain is built from TRBV6-5 and TRBJ1-1; TRBD1 aligns across 8 bases. Germline trimming cut 6 bases from V and 3 bases from J; bases unmatched to any gene: 3. The CDR3 runs to 13 residues. Germline V gene data show CDR1 as MNHEY and CDR2 as SVGAGI. CDR3 sequence (DNA): TGTGCCAGCAGGGACAGGGTAGACACTGAAGCTTTCTTT. Its translation: CASRDRVDTEAFF.

The chain is built from TRBV5-4 and TRBJ1-2; TRBD1 matches at 9 bases. CDR1 SGHNT and CDR2 YYREEE come from the germline V gene (reference sequence). The V segment lost 4 bases and the J segment 4 bases; nucleotides outside the gene matches: 5. This CDR3 has 14 amino acids. Here the CDR3 reads CASSPRQGGYGYTF. The CDR3 nucleotides are TGTGCCAGCAGCCCCCGACAGGGGGGCTATGGCTACACCTTC.

The rearrangement links TRBV2 to TRBJ1-1; D is uncertain. Germline CDR1 SNHLY, CDR2 FYNNEI. The CDR3 has 14 residues. Trimming pared 6 bases from V and 1 base from J, leaving 12 bases between. CDR3 in DNA: TGTGCCAGCAGGGGAACTACTAAGAACACTGAAGCTTTCTTT. Translated, it gives CASRGTTKNTEAFF.

The rearrangement links TRBV19 to TRBJ1-5; D remains ambiguous. CDR1 is LNHDA, CDR2 SQIVND, per germline (reference sequence). This CDR3 spans 12 amino acids. Trimming removed 7 bases at V and 0 bases at J, with 4 bases between. The CDR3 sequence is CASTDSNQPQHF. The CDR3 DNA follows: TGTGCCAGTACAGATAGCAATCAGCCCCAGCATTTT.

The count of this clone is one. V and J are TRBV14 and TRBJ2-5, with 7 bases that match TRBD2. The CDR3 runs to 14 residues. J was trimmed by 3 bases and V by 8 bases; bases with no gene match: 9. The germline V gene has CDR1 SGHDN and CDR2 FVKESK. CDR3 nucleotides: TGTGCCAGCTCTCGTCTAGCGGTGGAAGAGACCCAGTACTTC. Amino acid sequence: CASSRLAVEETQYF.

The chain employs TRBV3-1 (or the pseudogene TRBV3-2) and TRBJ2-5; D may correspond to TRBD1 or TRBD2 (5 bases each). Germline V gene lookup returns CDR1 LGHDT and CDR2 YNNKEL (reference sequence). V dropped 9 bases and J dropped 8 bases, with 28 bases sitting between them. The CDR3 is 16 amino acids. The CDR3 DNA follows: TGTGCCAGTCGGGGTTCGGGGCGGCCAAGTTCGTCAACCCAGTACTTC. It translates to CASRGSGRPSSSTQYF.

This rearrangement joins TRBV18 to TRBJ1-2; 10 bases match TRBD1. This CDR3 region has 13 residues. Germline trimming cut 3 bases from V and 6 bases from J; bases unmatched to any gene: 1. Germline V CDR1 and CDR2: KGHSH, LQKENI. The CDR3 loop reads CASSPGQGDGYTF. As DNA, the CDR3 is TGTGCCAGCTCACCTGGACAGGGGGATGGCTACACCTTC. The full variable domain, with the rest looked up from reference TRBV18 and TRBJ1-2, is NAGVMQNPRHLVRRRGQEARLRCSPMKGHSHVYWYRQLPEEGLKFMVYLQKENIIDESGMPKERFSAEFPKEGPSILRIQQVVRGDSAAYFCASSPGQGDGYTFGSGTRLTVV.

The V and J genes are TRBV27 and TRBJ2-6; tentatively, D is TRBD1 (6 bases). With 5 bases removed from V and 3 bases from J, the gap between germline ends came to 17 bases. This CDR3 has 17 residues. CDR1 is MNHEY, CDR2 SMNVEV, per germline (reference sequence). The CDR3 is CASSRVQGLGGANVLTF. The CDR3, as DNA: TGTGCCAGCAGTAGGGTCCAGGGGCTAGGTGGGGCCAACGTCCTGACTTTC.

This sequence joins TRBV3-1 (or the pseudogene TRBV3-2) and TRBJ2-1; D is undetermined. This CDR3 is 14 amino acids long. V lost 1 base to trimming and J lost 8 bases, with 12 bases between them. Per the germline V gene, CDR1 is LGHDT and CDR2 is YNNKEL (reference sequence). Here the CDR3 reads CASSQGARRDEQFF. As DNA, the CDR3 is TGTGCCAGCAGCCAAGGAGCGCGACGGGATGAGCAGTTCTTC.

V usage is TRBV18 and J usage is TRBJ1-3, with 8 bases aligning to TRBD1. V trimming: 3 bases; J trimming: 6 bases; junction bases outside the gene matches: 10. Looked up from germline, CDR1 is KGHSH and CDR2 is LQKENI. The CDR3 runs to 16 residues. CDR3 sequence: CASSPILDRGINTIYF. CDR3 sequence (DNA): TGTGCCAGCTCACCGATCCTCGACAGGGGAATAAACACCATATATTTT.

This clone was observed a single time. This chain links TRBV18 with TRBJ2-3; TRBD2 matches at 14 bases. Germline V CDR1 and CDR2: KGHSH, LQKENI. The J segment lost 3 bases and the V segment lost 3 bases, leaving 11 bases of the junction unmatched. This CDR3 region has 19 residues. The CDR3 coding sequence is TGTGCCAGCTCACCGCCGACTAGCGGGAGGGCCCTCTGGACAGATACGCAGTATTTT. Amino acids: CASSPPTSGRALWTDTQYF.

The rearrangement links TRBV7-9 to TRBJ1-2; unclear D gene. V gave up 1 base and J gave up 4 bases, with 7 bases separating them. The CDR3 runs 13 residues. The germline gives CDR1 SEHNR, CDR2 FQNEAQ (reference sequence). The CDR3, as DNA: TGTGCCAGCAGCTTAGAGGGCTTCTATGGCTACACCTTC. The encoded protein is CASSLEGFYGYTF.

This sequence joins TRBV5-5 and TRBJ2-2; TRBD2 matches 12 bases. The CDR3 is 16 amino acids. V shed 4 bases and J 3 bases; nucleotides not matched to a gene: 4. Germline loops: CDR1 SGHKS, CDR2 YYEKEE (reference sequence). The CDR3 bases are TGTGCCAGCAGCATCAGACTAGCGGGGGACACCGGGGAGCTGTTTTTT. Amino acids: CASSIRLAGDTGELFF.

The chain uses TRBV7-2 and TRBJ2-7; 7 bases align to TRBD2. J gave up 5 bases and V 5 bases, and 9 bases lay outside the gene matches. The length of the CDR3 is 14 residues. The V gene's germline CDR1 is SGHTA and CDR2 FQGNSA. The DNA of the CDR3 is TGTGCCAGCAGCCCCGCCCGGGGGAGGGACGAGCAGTACTTC. Translated: CASSPARGRDEQYF.

A note on this clone: One junction end disagrees with the germline gene, perhaps due to a read error. The J gene is TRBJ2-7, the V gene TRBV2, with D uncertain. The CDR3 is made up of 13 amino acids. From germline, CDR1 is SNHLY and CDR2 FYNNEI. The CDR3 protein is CASCDGLPYEQYF. The CDR3 nucleotides read TGTGCCAGCTGTGACGGGCTTCCTTACGAGCAGTACTTC. Full variable domain (rest looked up from reference TRBV2 and TRBJ2-7): EPEVTQTPSHQVTQMGQEVILRCVPISNHLYFYWYRQILGQKVEFLVSFYNNEISEKSEIFDDQFSVERPDGSNFTLKIRSTKLEDSAMYFCASCDGLPYEQYFGPGTRLTVT.

The rearrangement joins TRBV19 to TRBJ1-4; possible D gene TRBD1, 5 bases. V was trimmed by 7 bases and J by 4 bases, leaving 22 bases between them. CDR3 size: 17 residues. Germline lookup yields CDR1 LNHDA and CDR2 SQIVND (reference sequence). CDR3 nucleotide sequence: TGTGCCAGTATGGTGGGGCCCACGGAGGGCATTAATGAAAAACTGTTTTTT. This codes for CASMVGPTEGINEKLFF.

The chain combines TRBV6-6 with TRBJ2-7; D remains unclear. V dropped 0 bases and J dropped 1 base, with 7 bases sitting between them. CDR3 size: 14 residues. Germline CDR1 reads MNHNY; CDR2 reads SVGAGI (reference sequence). CDR3 DNA sequence: TGTGCCAGCAGTTACTCGCGACTTTCCTACGAGCAGTACTTC. Translation: CASSYSRLSYEQYF.

V usage is TRBV20-1 and J usage is TRBJ2-3, with D perhaps TRBD2 (7 bases). V lost 3 bases and J 1 base, leaving 14 bases between the germline ends. The CDR3 spans 15 residues. CDR1 and CDR2 from the germline V gene are DFQATT and SNEGSKA (reference sequence). This chain's CDR3 is CSASRAGAGTDTQYF. For the CDR3, the DNA is TGCAGTGCTAGTAGGGCGGGGGCTGGCACAGATACGCAGTATTTT.

V gene TRBV12-3 or TRBV12-4 combines with J gene TRBJ1-5, with D possibly TRBD1 on 5 matching bases. The CDR3 length is 13 residues. V was shortened by 3 bases and J by 4 bases, with 7 bases between the two germline ends. CDR3 amino acids: CASSFGGNQPQHF. CDR3 nucleotides: TGTGCCAGCAGTTTCGGGGGAAATCAGCCCCAGCATTTT.

The chain employs TRBV24-1 and TRBJ1-5; unclear D gene. CDR3 length equals 15 residues. Deletions cut 3 bases from V and 5 bases from J, with 13 bases between. Germline V gene lookup returns CDR1 KGHDR and CDR2 SFDVKD. Here the CDR3 DNA reads TGTGCCACCAGTGATAGTAGTGGTTTGGATCAGCCCCAGCATTTT. The encoded protein is CATSDSSGLDQPQHF.

This sequence joins TRBV24-1 and TRBJ1-1; D gene ambiguous. V dropped 4 bases and J dropped 3 bases, with 8 bases sitting between them. The CDR3 length is 13 residues. Per germline, CDR1 KGHDR and CDR2 SFDVKD. The CDR3 is CATSDAQYTEAFF. The CDR3 DNA is TGTGCCACCAGTGACGCCCAATACACTGAAGCTTTCTTT.

The chain has TRBV12-5 and TRBJ1-5; the match to TRBD1 covers 9 bases. With V trimmed by 0 bases and J by 3 bases, 6 bases remained unmatched. Germline-derived CDR1 and CDR2 are LGHNT and FRNRAP. This CDR3 is built from 17 residues. Here the CDR3 reads CASGLVVGTGPNQPQHF. The CDR3 DNA is TGTGCTAGTGGTTTGGTAGTAGGGACAGGGCCCAATCAGCCCCAGCATTTT.